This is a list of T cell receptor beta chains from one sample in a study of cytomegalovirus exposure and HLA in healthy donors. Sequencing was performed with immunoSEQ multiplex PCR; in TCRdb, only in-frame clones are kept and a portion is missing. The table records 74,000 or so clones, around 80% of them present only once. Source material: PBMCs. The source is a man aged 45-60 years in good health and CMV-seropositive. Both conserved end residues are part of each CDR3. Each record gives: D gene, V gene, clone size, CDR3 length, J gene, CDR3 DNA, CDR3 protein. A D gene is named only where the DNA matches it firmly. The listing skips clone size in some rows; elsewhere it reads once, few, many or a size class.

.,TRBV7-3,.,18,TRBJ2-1,TGTGCCAGCAGCCGCAGTACTCGAGGCGAAAGCTCCTACAATGAGCAGTTCTTC,CASSRSTRGESSYNEQFF
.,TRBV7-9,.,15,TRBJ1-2,TGTTCCAGCAGCCCTGGAACCAGCGACAACTATGGCTACACCTTC,CSSSPGTSDNYGYTF
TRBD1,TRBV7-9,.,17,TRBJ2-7,TGTGCCAGCAGCATACCATTTACAGGGGCCCGGGCCTACGAGCAGTACTTC,CASSIPFTGARAYEQYF
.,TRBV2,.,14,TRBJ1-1,TGTGCCAGCAGGACGACAGCCATGAACACTGAAGCTTTCTTT,CASRTTAMNTEAFF
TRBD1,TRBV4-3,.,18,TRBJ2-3,TGCGCCAGCAGCCAAGCCCTGGGCAGGGGGCGTAGCACAGATACGCAGTATTTT,CASSQALGRGRSTDTQYF
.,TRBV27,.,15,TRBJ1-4,TGTGCCAGCAGTTTATTGGCCCCCCTTAATGAAAAACTGTTTTTT,CASSLLAPLNEKLFF
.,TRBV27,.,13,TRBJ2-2,TGTGCCAGCAGTCCTTATTTTACCGGGGAGCTGTTTTTT,CASSPYFTGELFF
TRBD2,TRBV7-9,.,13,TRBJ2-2,TGTGCCAGCGGGAGGGCCGACACCGGGGAGCTGTTTTTT,CASGRADTGELFF
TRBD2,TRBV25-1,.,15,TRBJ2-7,TGTGCCAGCAGTGAACATAGCGGGCGTTCCTACGAGCAGTACTTC,CASSEHSGRSYEQYF
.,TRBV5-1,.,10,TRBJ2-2,TGCGCCAGCAGCCACGGGGAGCTGTTTTTT,CASSHGELFF
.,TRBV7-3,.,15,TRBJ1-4,TGTGCCAGCAGCAACCCGACGGACATTAATGAAAAACTGTTTTTT,CASSNPTDINEKLFF
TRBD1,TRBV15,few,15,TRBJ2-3,TGTGCCACCAGCAGAGAGACAGGGAATAAAGATACGCAGTATTTT,CATSRETGNKDTQYF
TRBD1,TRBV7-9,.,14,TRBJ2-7,TGTGCCAGCAGGTTGGGACAGGGTGTCTACGAGCAGTACTTC,CASRLGQGVYEQYF
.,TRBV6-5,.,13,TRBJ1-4,TGTGCCAGCAGCCGCGCCGCAGTCGGGGAACTGTTTTTT,CASSRAAVGELFF
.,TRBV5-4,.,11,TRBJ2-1,TGTGCCAGCAGCTTGGCGCTAGAGCAGTTCTTC,CASSLALEQFF
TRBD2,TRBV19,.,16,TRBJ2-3,TGTGCCAGTAGCCCACCCCTAGCGGGAGCAGCAGATACGCAGTATTTT,CASSPPLAGAADTQYF
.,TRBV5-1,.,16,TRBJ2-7,TGCGCCAGCAGCTCAACCCCCACCAATAAACTTTACGAGCAGTACTTC,CASSSTPTNKLYEQYF
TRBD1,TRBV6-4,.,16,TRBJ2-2,TGTGCCAGCAGCCCCGGTCCGGGACAGCACACCGGGGAGCTGTTTTTT,CASSPGPGQHTGELFF
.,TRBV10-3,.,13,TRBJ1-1,TGTGCCATCAGTGACCAGCAGGACACTGAAGCTTTCTTT,CAISDQQDTEAFF
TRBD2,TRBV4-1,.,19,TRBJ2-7,TGCGCCAGCAGCCAAGGACCCGCTCCTACTAGCGAGAGCTCCTACGAGCAGTACTTC,CASSQGPAPTSESSYEQYF
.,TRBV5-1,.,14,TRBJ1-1,TGCGCCAGCAGCTTGGTAGGGGATCATCCTGAAGCTTTCTTT,CASSLVGDHPEAFF
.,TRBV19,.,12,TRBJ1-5,TGTGCCAGTAGGGGAGTAGCGCAGCCCCAGCATTTT,CASRGVAQPQHF
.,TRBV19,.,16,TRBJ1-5,TGTGCCAGTAGTCAGCGCTGGACAGCTAGCAATCAGCCCCAGCATTTT,CASSQRWTASNQPQHF
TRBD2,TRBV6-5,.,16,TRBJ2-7,TGTGCCAGCAGTTACTACGGCGGGGGGGCCTCCTACGAGCAGTACTTC,CASSYYGGGASYEQYF
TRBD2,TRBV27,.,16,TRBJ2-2,TGTGCCAGCACCCTAAGCCGGACTAGCGGGACTGGGGAGCTGTTTTTT,CASTLSRTSGTGELFF
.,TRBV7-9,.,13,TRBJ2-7,TGTGCCAGCAGCTCCAGGACAGTCTACGAGCAGTACTTC,CASSSRTVYEQYF
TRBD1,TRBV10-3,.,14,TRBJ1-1,TGTGCCATCAGTGAGTCGACGGACAGGGGGTGGGCTTTCTTT,CAISESTDRGWAFF
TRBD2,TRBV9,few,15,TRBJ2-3,TGTGCCAGCAGAGCGGGACGGACGAACACAGATACGCAGTATTTT,CASRAGRTNTDTQYF
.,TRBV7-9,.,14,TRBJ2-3,TGTGCCAGCAGCTTAGCGAGTCTCCCAGATACGCAGTATTTT,CASSLASLPDTQYF
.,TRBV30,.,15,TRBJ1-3,TGTGCCTGGAGGCATACAGGGAGTTCTGGAAACACCATATATTTT,CAWRHTGSSGNTIYF
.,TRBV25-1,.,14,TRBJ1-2,TGTGCCAGCAGTGCCCCGGACACCTTGGATGGCTACACCTTC,CASSAPDTLDGYTF
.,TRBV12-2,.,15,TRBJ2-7,TGTGCAAGTCGCTTAGGGGCTAGCGGTGCCTACGAGCAGTGCTTC,CASRLGASGAYEQCF
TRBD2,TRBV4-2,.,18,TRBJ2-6,TGTGCCAGCAGCCAAGAACTAGCGGGAGCAAGTGGGGCCAACGGCCTGACTTTC,CASSQELAGASGANGLTF
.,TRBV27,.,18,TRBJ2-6,TGTGCCAGCAGTTTAGCGGGGGCCACAGGAGCTGGGGCCAACGTCCTGACTTTC,CASSLAGATGAGANVLTF
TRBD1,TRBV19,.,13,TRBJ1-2,TGTGCCAGCGAATTCGGACAGGGCTATGGCTACACCTTC,CASEFGQGYGYTF
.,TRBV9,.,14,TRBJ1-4,TGTGCCAGCACGCGGGGGGGTGGAGCTGAAAAACTGTTTTTT,CASTRGGGAEKLFF
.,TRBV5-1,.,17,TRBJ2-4,TGCGCCAGCAGCTTGGCGTTTCCACCGGGAGATTCAAACAGTCAGTACTTC,CASSLAFPPGDSNSQYF
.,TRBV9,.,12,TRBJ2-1,TGTGCCAGCAGCGTAACGGACTGGCACCTGGTCTTC,CASSVTDWHLVF
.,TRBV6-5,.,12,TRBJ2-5,TGTGCCAGCCGGACAGAGCAAGAGACCCAGTACTTC,CASRTEQETQYF
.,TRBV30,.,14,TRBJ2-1,TGTGCCTGGAGTGGGCTTGGAGGCTACAATGAGCAGTTCTTC,CAWSGLGGYNEQFF
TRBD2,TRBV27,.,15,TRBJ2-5,TGTGCCAGCAGTCCCCCTAGCGGGATTGGGGAGACCCAGTACTTC,CASSPPSGIGETQYF
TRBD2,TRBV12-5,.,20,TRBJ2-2,TGTGCTAGTGGTTTGGGGACTAGCGGGGAGAGGGTACCGAACACCGGGGAGCTGTTTTTT,CASGLGTSGERVPNTGELFF
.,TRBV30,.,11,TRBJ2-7,TGTGCCTTAACAGGATCCTACGAGCAGTACTTC,CALTGSYEQYF
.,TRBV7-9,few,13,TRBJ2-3,TGTGCCAGCTGTTTGGAGCTCACAGATACGCAGTATTTT,CASCLELTDTQYF
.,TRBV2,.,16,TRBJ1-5,TGTGCCAGCAGTGAAGGAGGGGGAGTGCGAAATCAGCCCCAGCATTTT,CASSEGGGVRNQPQHF
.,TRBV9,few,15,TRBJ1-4,TGTGCCAGCAGCGTTCAGGGGCGATCTGATGAAAAACTGTTTTTT,CASSVQGRSDEKLFF
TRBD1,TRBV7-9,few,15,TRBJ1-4,TGTTCCAGCAGCTTAGACAGGGACAGAAATGAAAAACTGTTTTTT,CSSSLDRDRNEKLFF
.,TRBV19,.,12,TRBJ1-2,TGTGCCAGTAGTAGGGGCGGTTATGGCTACACCTTC,CASSRGGYGYTF
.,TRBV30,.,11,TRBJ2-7,TGTGCCTGGTCGGGGGTGTGGGAGCAGTACTTC,CAWSGVWEQYF
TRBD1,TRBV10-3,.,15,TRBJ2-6,TGTGCCATCGCACAGGGGGCCTCTGGGGCCAACGGCCTGACTTTC,CAIAQGASGANGLTF
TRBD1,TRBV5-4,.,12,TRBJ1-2,TGTGCCAGCAGCTGGCAGGGGGATGGCTACACCTTC,CASSWQGDGYTF
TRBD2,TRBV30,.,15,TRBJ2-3,TGTGCCTGGAATGTGATAGCGGGAGGGCCGAGCTCGCAGTATTTT,CAWNVIAGGPSSQYF